Below, one TCR beta chain is given with its context. What it recognizes is unknown. This record comes from a study of T-cell reconstitution after alpha-beta-depleted transplantation in children. Study-wide results and caveats: The authors attributed T-cell counts and diversity one year after transplant mostly to newly produced T cells. It was reported that alpha-beta T cells came from several hundred expanded graft clones (about two months after transplant).

With 0 bases removed from V and 0 bases from J, the gap between germline ends came to 10 bases. The CDR3 has 16 amino acids. CDR1 SGHRS and CDR2 YFSETQ come from the germline V gene. A library of TCRbeta sequences, prepared with unique molecular identifiers, was generated. TCRdb called the PCR reads again in MiXCR, with one record for every CDR3 protein. This sample has 500,000 to 750,000 distinct CDR3 sequences, with about an eighth found just once. The chain combines TRBV5-1 with TRBJ2-1, with D hard to call. The TCR sequence derives from a male patient younger than 18 who had a stem cell transplant for acute myeloid leukemia, so the T cells may come from the graft donor. Sequences were derived from PBMCs, mostly from graft donor cells, sampled 360 days after TCRalphabeta/CD19-depleted stem cell transplant. The CDR3 nucleotides read TGCGCCAGCAGCTTGGCCTCTCGCCTCTCCTACAATGAGCAGTTCTTC. Translating it yields CASSLASRLSYNEQFF.